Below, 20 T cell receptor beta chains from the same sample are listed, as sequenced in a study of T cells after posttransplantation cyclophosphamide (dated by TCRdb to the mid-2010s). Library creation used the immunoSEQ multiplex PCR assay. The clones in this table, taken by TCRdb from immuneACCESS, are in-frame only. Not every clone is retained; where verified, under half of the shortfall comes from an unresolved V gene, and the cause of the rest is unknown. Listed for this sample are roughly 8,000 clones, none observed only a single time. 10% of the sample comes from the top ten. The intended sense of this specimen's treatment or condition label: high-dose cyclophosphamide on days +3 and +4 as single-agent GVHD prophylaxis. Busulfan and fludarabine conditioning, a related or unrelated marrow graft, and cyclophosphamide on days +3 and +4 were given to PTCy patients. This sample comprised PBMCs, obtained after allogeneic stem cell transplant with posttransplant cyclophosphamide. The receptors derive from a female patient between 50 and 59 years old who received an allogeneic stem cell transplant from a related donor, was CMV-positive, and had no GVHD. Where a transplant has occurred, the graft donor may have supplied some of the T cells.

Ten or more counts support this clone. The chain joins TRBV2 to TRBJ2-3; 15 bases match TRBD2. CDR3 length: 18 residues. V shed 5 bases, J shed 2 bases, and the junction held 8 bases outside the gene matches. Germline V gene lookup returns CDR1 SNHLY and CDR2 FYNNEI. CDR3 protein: CASSTGTSGRPLTDTQYF. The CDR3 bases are TGTGCCAGCAGTACCGGGACTAGCGGGAGGCCACTCACAGATACGCAGTATTTT.

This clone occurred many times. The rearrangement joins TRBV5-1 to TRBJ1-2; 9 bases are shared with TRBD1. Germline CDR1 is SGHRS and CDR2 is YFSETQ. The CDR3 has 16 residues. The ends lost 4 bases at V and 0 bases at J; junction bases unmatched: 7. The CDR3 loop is CASSRWTGEANYGYTF. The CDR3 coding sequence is TGCGCCAGCAGCAGATGGACAGGGGAGGCTAACTATGGCTACACCTTC. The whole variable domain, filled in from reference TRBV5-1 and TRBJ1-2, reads KAGVTQTPRYLIKTRGQQVTLSCSPISGHRSVSWYQQTPGQGLQFLFEYFSETQRNKGNFPGRFSGRQFSNSRSEMNVSTLELGDSALYLCASSRWTGEANYGYTFGSGTRLTVV.

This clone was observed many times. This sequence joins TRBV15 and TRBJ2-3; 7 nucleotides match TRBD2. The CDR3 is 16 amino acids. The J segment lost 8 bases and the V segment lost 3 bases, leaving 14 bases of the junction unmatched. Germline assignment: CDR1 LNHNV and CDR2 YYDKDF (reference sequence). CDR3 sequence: CATSSRTTSETATQYF. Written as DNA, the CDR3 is TGTGCCACCAGCAGCCGTACTACTAGCGAGACCGCTACGCAGTATTTT.

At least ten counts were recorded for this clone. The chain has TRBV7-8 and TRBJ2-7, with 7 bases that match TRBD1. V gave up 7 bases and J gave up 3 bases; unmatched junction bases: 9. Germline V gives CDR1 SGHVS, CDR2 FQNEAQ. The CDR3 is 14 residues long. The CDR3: CASKPRQGIYEQYF. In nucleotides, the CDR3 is TGTGCCAGCAAACCAAGACAGGGCATCTACGAGCAGTACTTC. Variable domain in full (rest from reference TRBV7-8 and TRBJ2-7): GAGVSQSPRYKVAKRGQDVALRCDPISGHVSLFWYQQALGQGPEFLTYFQNEAQLDKSGLPSDRFFAERPEGSVSTLKIQRTQQEDSAVYLCASKPRQGIYEQYFGPGTRLTVT.

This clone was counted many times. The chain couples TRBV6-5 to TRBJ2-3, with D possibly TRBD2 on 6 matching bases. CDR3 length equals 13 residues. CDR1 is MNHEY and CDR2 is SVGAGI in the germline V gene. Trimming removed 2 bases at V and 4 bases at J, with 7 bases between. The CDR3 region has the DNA TGTGCCAGCAGTTACCCGGGGGCAGATACGCAGTATTTT. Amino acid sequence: CASSYPGADTQYF.

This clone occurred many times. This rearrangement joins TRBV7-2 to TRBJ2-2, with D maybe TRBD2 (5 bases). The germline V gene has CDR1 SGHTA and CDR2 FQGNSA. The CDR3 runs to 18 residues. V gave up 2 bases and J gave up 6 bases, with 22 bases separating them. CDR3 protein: CASSLPPEGTLRAGELFF. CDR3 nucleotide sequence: TGTGCCAGCAGCTTACCCCCCGAGGGCACTCTACGTGCCGGGGAGCTGTTTTTT.

This CDR3 reads CASSLGTGASSYNSPLHF. CDR3 nucleotides: TGCGCCAGCAGCCTGGGGACAGGGGCTAGCTCCTATAATTCACCCCTCCACTTT. The rearrangement uses TRBV4-1 and TRBJ1-6, with 10 bases that match TRBD1. The V segment lost 4 bases and the J segment 0 bases; nucleotides outside the gene matches: 6. The CDR3 contains 18 residues. Germline CDR1 is MGHRA and CDR2 is YSYEKL.

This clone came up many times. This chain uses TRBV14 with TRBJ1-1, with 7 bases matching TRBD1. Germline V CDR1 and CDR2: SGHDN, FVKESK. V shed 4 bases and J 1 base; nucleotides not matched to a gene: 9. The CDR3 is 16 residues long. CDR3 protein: CASSLRAGTANTEAFF. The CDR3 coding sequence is TGTGCCAGCAGCCTCCGGGCCGGGACAGCGAACACTGAAGCTTTCTTT.

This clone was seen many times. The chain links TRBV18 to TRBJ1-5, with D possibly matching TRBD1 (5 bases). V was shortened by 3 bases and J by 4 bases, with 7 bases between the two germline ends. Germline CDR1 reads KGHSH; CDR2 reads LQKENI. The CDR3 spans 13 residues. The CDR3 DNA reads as TGTGCCAGCTCACCGGGGGGGAATCAGCCCCAGCATTTT. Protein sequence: CASSPGGNQPQHF.

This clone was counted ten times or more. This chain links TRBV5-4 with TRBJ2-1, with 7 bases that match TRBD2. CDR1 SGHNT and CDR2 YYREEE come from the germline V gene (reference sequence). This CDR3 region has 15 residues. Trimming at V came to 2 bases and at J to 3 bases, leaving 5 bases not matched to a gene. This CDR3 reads CASSFATSLYNEQFF. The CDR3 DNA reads TGTGCCAGCAGCTTTGCGACTAGCCTCTACAATGAGCAGTTCTTC. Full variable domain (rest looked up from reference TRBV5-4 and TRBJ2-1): ETGVTQSPTHLIKTRGQQVTLRCSSQSGHNTVSWYQQALGQGPQFIFQYYREEENGRGNFPPRFSGLQFPNYSSELNVNALELDDSALYLCASSFATSLYNEQFFGPGTRLTVL.

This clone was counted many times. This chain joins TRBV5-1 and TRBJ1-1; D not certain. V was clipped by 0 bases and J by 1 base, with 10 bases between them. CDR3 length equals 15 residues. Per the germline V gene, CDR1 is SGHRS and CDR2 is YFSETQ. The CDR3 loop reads CASSLVGYRNTEAFF. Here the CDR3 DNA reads TGCGCCAGCAGCTTGGTAGGTTACAGGAACACTGAAGCTTTCTTT.

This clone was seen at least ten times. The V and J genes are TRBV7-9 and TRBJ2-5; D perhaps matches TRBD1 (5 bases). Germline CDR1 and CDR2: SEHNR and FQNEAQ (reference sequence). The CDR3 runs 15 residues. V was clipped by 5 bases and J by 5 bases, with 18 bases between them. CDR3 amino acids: CASSRVRGSLETQYF. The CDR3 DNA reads TGTGCCAGCAGCCGAGTTAGGGGAAGTCTCGAGACCCAGTACTTC.

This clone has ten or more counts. The chain's CDR3 is CASSVSVDQPQHF. CDR3 coding DNA: TGTGCCAGCAGCGTTTCGGTGGATCAGCCCCAGCATTTT. The chain uses TRBV7-2 and TRBJ1-5; D is uncertain. Germline CDR1 reads SGHTA; CDR2 reads FQGNSA. The CDR3 is 13 residues long. The ends were cut back, 5 bases at V and 5 bases at J, with 10 bases in the middle. The full variable domain, its missing parts supplied by reference TRBV7-2 and TRBJ1-5, is GAGVSQSPSNKVTEKGKDVELRCDPISGHTALYWYRQSLGQGLEFLIYFQGNSAPDKSGLPSDRFSAERTGGSVSTLTIQRTQQEDSAVYLCASSVSVDQPQHFGDGTRLSIL.

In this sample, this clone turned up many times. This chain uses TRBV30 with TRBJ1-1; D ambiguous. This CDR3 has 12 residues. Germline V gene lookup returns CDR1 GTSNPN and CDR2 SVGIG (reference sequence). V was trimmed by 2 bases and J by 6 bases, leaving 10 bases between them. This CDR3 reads CAWSRGKAEAFF. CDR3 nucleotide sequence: TGTGCCTGGAGTCGGGGAAAGGCTGAAGCTTTCTTT.

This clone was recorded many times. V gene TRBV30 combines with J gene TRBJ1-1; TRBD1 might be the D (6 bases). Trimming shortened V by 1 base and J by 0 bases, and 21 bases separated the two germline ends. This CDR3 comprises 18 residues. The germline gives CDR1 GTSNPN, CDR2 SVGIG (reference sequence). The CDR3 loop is CAWSDLRTEYHLNTEAFF. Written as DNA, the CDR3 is TGTGCCTGGAGTGACCTAAGGACAGAATACCATCTGAACACTGAAGCTTTCTTT.

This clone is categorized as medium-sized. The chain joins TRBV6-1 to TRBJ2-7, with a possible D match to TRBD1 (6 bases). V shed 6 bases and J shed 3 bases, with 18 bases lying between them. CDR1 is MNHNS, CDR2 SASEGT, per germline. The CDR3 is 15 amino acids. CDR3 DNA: TGTGCCAGCAGGAAGGACAGTTCCCCTATCTACGAGCAGTACTTC. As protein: CASRKDSSPIYEQYF.

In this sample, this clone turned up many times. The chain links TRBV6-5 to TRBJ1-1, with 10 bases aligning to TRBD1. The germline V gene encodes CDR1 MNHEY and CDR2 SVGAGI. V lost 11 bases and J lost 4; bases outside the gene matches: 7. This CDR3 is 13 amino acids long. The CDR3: CASRTGGSTEAFF. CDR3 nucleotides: TGTGCCTCAAGGACAGGGGGGTCCACTGAAGCTTTCTTT.

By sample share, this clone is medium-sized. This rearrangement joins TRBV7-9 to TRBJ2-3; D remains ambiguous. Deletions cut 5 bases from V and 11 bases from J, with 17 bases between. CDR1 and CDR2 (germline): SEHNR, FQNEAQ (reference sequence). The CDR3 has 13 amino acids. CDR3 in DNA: TGTGCCAGCAGCGGCTTTGACGTGGGCGTGCAGTATTTT. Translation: CASSGFDVGVQYF.

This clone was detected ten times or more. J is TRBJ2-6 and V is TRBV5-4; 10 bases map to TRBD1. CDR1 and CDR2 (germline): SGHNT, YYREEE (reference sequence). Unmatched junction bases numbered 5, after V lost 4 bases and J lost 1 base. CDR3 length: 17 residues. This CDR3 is CASSPTGGGSGANVLTF. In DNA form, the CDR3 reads TGTGCCAGCAGCCCGACAGGGGGCGGTTCTGGGGCCAACGTCCTGACTTTC.

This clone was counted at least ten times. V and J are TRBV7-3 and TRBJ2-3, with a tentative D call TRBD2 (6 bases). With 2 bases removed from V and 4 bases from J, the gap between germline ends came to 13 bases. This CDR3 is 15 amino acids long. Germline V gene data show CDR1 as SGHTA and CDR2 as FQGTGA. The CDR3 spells CASSLGGIVADTQYF. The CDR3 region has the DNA TGTGCCAGCAGCTTAGGGGGGATAGTAGCAGATACGCAGTATTTT.